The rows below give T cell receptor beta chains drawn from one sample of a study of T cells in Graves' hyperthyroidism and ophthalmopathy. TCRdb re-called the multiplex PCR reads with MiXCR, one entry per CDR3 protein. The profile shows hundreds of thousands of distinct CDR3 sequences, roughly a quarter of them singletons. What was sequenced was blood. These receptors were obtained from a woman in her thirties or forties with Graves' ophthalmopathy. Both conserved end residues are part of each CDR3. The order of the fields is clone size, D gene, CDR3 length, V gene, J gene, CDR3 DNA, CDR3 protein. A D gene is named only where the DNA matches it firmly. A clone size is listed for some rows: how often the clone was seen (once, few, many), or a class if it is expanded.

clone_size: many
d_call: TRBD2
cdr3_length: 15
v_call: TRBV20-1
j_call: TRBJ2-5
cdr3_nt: TGCAGTGCTAGAGGTAGTGGACTAGCGGGAGAGACCCAGTACTTC
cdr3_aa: CSARGSGLAGETQYF

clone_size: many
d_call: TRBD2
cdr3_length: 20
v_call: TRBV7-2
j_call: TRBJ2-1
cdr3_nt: TGTGCCAGCAGCTTAGCCCCGGACTGGCGGGAGGGCCAGTCGTACAATGAGCAGTTCTTC
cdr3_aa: CASSLAPDWREGQSYNEQFF

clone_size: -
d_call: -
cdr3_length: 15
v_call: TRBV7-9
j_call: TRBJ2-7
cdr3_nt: TGTGCCAGCAGCTTAACGGGAGCCCCCTCCTACGAGCAGTACTTC
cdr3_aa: CASSLTGAPSYEQYF

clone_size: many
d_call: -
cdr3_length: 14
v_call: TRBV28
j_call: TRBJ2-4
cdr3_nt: TGTGCCAGCAGTTCCCAGGGGATGAGGTACATTCAGTACTTC
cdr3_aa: CASSSQGMRYIQYF

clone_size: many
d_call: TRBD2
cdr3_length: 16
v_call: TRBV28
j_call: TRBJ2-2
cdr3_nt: TGTGCCAGCAGTTTAAAGGGACTAGCATTGGAGGGGGAGCTGTTTTTT
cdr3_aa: CASSLKGLALEGELFF

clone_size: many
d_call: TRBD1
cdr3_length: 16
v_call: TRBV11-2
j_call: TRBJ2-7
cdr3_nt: TGTGCCAGCAGCCCCCTGGACAGGCCACCCCACTACGAGCAGTACTTC
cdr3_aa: CASSPLDRPPHYEQYF

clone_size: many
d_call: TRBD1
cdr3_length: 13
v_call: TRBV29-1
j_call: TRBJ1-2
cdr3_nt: TGCAGCGTCGAAGAGGGGGCAGGGTATGGCTACACCTTC
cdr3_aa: CSVEEGAGYGYTF

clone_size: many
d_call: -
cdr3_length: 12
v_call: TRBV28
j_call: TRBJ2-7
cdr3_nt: TGTGCCAGCAGTCTCAATATGTACGAGCAGTACTTC
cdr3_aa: CASSLNMYEQYF

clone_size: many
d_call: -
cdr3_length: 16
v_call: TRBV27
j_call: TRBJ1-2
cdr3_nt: TGTGCCAGCAGTGCCCTTTGGGGCGACCTGAACTATGGCTACACCTTC
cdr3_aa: CASSALWGDLNYGYTF

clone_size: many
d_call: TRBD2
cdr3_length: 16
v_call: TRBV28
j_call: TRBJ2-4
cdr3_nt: TGTGCCAGCAGTCCGCGGGGGGGGTTAGCGGGGAACATTCAGTACTTC
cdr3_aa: CASSPRGGLAGNIQYF

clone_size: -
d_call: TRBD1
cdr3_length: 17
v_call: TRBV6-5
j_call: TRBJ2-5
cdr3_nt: TGTGCCAGCAGTTACTTCAAAACAGGGGTGGACCAAGAGACCCAGTACTTC
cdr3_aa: CASSYFKTGVDQETQYF

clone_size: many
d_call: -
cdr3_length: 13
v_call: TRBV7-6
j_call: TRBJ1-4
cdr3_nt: TGTGCCAGCAGCTCCCTCTCAGGTGAAAAACTGTTTTTT
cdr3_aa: CASSSLSGEKLFF